These T cell receptor beta chains were read from a single sample in a study of T cells after yellow fever vaccination. TCRdb called the 5' RACE reads again in MiXCR, with one record for every CDR3 protein. This sample has 400,000 or so distinct CDR3 sequences, with under 14% found just once. Specimen: PBMCs, collected on the day of the first yellow fever vaccination. The receptors originated from a man younger than 30 who received the YFV17D yellow fever vaccine. Both conserved end residues are part of each CDR3. The D gene is left open where the match is weak. Size tells how often a clone was seen (once, few, many) or the class of an expanded clone, and some rows leave it out.

d_gene: NA; j_gene: TRBJ1-4; v_gene: TRBV7-6; abundance: NA; CDR3aa: CASSRGGDDEKLFF; CDR3nt: TGTGCCAGCAGCCGGGGGGGTGACGACGAAAAACTGTTTTTT
d_gene: TRBD1; j_gene: TRBJ1-2; v_gene: TRBV12-3/TRBV12-4; abundance: few; CDR3aa: CASTDGGQEINYGYTF; CDR3nt: TGTGCCAGCACCGACGGGGGACAGGAGATTAACTATGGCTACACCTTC
d_gene: TRBD2; j_gene: TRBJ2-3; v_gene: TRBV20-1; abundance: NA; CDR3aa: CSPPRLAGYTDTQYF; CDR3nt: TGCAGTCCTCCACGGCTAGCGGGTTACACAGATACGCAGTATTTT
d_gene: NA; j_gene: TRBJ2-3; v_gene: TRBV7-2; abundance: few; CDR3aa: CASSKLSRSTDTQYF; CDR3nt: TGTGCCAGCAGTAAACTTTCCCGTAGCACAGATACGCAGTATTTT
d_gene: NA; j_gene: TRBJ2-2; v_gene: TRBV4-3; abundance: many; CDR3aa: CASSPQPGNTGELFF; CDR3nt: TGCGCCAGCAGCCCCCAACCAGGGAACACCGGGGAGCTGTTTTTT
d_gene: TRBD1; j_gene: TRBJ1-3; v_gene: TRBV28; abundance: few; CDR3aa: CASVTGSNTIYF; CDR3nt: TGTGCCAGCGTGACAGGGAGCAACACCATATATTTT
d_gene: NA; j_gene: TRBJ2-7; v_gene: TRBV27; abundance: NA; CDR3aa: CASSLLPSYEQYF; CDR3nt: TGTGCCAGCAGTTTATTGCCATCCTACGAGCAGTACTTC
d_gene: TRBD1; j_gene: TRBJ2-3; v_gene: TRBV29-1; abundance: NA; CDR3aa: CSAVGQGGTDTQYF; CDR3nt: TGCAGCGCCGTCGGACAGGGCGGCACAGATACGCAGTATTTT
d_gene: NA; j_gene: TRBJ1-5; v_gene: TRBV27; abundance: few; CDR3aa: CASSPLQVNQPQHF; CDR3nt: TGTGCCAGCAGTCCACTTCAGGTGAATCAGCCCCAGCATTTT
d_gene: NA; j_gene: TRBJ2-3; v_gene: TRBV10-3; abundance: NA; CDR3aa: CAISEGPADTQYF; CDR3nt: TGTGCCATCAGTGAGGGTCCCGCAGATACGCAGTATTTT
d_gene: NA; j_gene: TRBJ2-4; v_gene: TRBV7-2; abundance: few; CDR3aa: CASSGEPLAKNIQYF; CDR3nt: TGTGCCAGTAGTGGGGAGCCACTAGCCAAAAACATTCAGTACTTC
d_gene: NA; j_gene: TRBJ2-7; v_gene: TRBV4-2; abundance: NA; CDR3aa: CASSQVSSGRPYEQYF; CDR3nt: TGTGCCAGCAGCCAAGTTTCCTCCGGGCGGCCGTACGAGCAGTACTTC
d_gene: NA; j_gene: TRBJ2-2; v_gene: TRBV5-1; abundance: few; CDR3aa: CASSETPLTGELFF; CDR3nt: TGCGCCAGCAGCGAGACTCCACTCACCGGGGAGCTGTTTTTT
d_gene: TRBD1; j_gene: TRBJ1-1; v_gene: TRBV6-1; abundance: NA; CDR3aa: CASSHGRTGGNVAFF; CDR3nt: TGTGCCAGCAGTCATGGGAGGACAGGGGGCAATGTGGCTTTCTTT
d_gene: NA; j_gene: TRBJ1-2; v_gene: TRBV29-1; abundance: many; CDR3aa: CSVEETTGYGYTF; CDR3nt: TGCAGCGTTGAAGAGACGACAGGCTATGGCTACACCTTC
d_gene: NA; j_gene: TRBJ1-5; v_gene: TRBV6-1; abundance: NA; CDR3aa: CANRPGRAGDHQPQHF; CDR3nt: TGTGCCAACCGTCCAGGTCGGGCAGGCGACCATCAGCCCCAGCATTTT